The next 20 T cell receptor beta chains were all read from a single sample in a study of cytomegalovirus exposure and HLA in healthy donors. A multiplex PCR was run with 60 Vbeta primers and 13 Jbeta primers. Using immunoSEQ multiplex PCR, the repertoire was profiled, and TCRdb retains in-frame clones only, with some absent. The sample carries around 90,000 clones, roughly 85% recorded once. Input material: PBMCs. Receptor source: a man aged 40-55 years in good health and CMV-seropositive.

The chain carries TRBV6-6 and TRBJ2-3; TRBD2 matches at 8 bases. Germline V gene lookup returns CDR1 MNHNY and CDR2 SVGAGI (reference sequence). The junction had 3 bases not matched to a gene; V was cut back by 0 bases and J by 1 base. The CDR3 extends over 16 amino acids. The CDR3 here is CASSYSAGGRTDTQYF. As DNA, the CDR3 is TGTGCCAGCAGTTACTCCGCGGGGGGTCGCACAGATACGCAGTATTTT.

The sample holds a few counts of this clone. CDR3 region: CASTTGREETQYF. CDR3 bases: TGTGCCAGCACCACCGGTCGGGAAGAGACCCAGTACTTC. The chain joins TRBV5-4 to TRBJ2-5; D is ambiguous. This CDR3 has 13 residues. V was shortened by 6 bases and J by 3 bases, with 12 bases between the two germline ends. Germline-derived CDR1 and CDR2 are SGHNT and YYREEE (reference sequence). Together with reference TRBV5-4 and TRBJ2-5, the CDR3 gives the full variable domain: ETGVTQSPTHLIKTRGQQVTLRCSSQSGHNTVSWYQQALGQGPQFIFQYYREEENGRGNFPPRFSGLQFPNYSSELNVNALELDDSALYLCASTTGREETQYFGPGTRLLVL.

CDR3 region: CASSLTTSRWFF. Written as DNA, the CDR3 is TGTGCCAGCAGCTTAACTACTAGCCGGTGGTTCTTC. The genes are TRBV7-2 and TRBJ2-1; maybe TRBD2 (6 bases). This CDR3 spans 12 amino acids. V gave up 2 bases and J gave up 15 bases, with 14 bases separating them. Germline CDR1 and CDR2: SGHTA and FQGNSA.

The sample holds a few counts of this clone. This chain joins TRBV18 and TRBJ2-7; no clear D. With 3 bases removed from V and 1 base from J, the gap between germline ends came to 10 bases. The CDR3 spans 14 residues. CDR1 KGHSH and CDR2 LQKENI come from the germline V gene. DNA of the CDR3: TGTGCCAGCTCACCGTTTCCGGGTTCCTACGAGCAGTACTTC. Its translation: CASSPFPGSYEQYF.

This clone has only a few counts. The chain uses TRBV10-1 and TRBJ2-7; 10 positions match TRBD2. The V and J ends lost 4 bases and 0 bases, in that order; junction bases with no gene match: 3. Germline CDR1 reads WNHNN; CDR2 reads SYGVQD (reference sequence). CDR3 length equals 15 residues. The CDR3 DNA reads TGCGCCAGCAGTGCTGTAGCGGGGGGCTCCTACGAGCAGTACTTC. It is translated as CASSAVAGGSYEQYF.

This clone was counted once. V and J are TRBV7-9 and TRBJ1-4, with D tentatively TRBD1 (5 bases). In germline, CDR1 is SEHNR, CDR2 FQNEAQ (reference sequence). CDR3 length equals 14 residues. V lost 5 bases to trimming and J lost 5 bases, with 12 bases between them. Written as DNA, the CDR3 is TGTGCCAGCAGCCTAACCGGGGGGAATGAAAAACTGTTTTTT. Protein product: CASSLTGGNEKLFF. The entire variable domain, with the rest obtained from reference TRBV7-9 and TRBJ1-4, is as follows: DTGVSQNPRHKITKRGQNVTFRCDPISEHNRLYWYRQTLGQGPEFLTYFQNEAQLEKSRLLSDRFSAERPKGSFSTLEIQRTEQGDSAMYLCASSLTGGNEKLFFGSGTQLSVL.

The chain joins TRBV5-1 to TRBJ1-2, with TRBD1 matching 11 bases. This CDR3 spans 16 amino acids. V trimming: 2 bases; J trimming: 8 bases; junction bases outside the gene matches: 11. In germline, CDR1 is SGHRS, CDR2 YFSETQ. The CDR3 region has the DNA TGCGCCAGCAGCTTTCAATCCAGGACAGGGGGCGACGGCTACACCTTC. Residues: CASSFQSRTGGDGYTF.

CDR3: CASSGGLAGGETQYF. CDR3 coding DNA: TGTGCCAGCAGCGGAGGACTAGCGGGAGGAGAGACCCAGTACTTC. The chain recombines TRBV6-1 with TRBJ2-5, with 14 positions matching TRBD2. The CDR3 consists of 15 residues. From germline, CDR1 is MNHNS and CDR2 SASEGT. Trimming at V came to 6 bases and at J to 4 bases, leaving 4 bases not matched to a gene.

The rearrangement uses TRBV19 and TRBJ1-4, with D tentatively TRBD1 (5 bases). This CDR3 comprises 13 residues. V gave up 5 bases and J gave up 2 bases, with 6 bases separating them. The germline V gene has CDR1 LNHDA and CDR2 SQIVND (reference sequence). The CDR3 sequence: CASSRQTNEKLFF. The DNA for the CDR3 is TGTGCCAGTAGTCGACAGACTAATGAAAAACTGTTTTTT.

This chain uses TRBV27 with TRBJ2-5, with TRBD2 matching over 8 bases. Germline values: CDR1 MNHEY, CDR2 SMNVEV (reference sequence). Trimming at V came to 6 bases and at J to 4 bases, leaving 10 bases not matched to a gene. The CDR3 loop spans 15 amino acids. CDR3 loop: CASRYTGTSGETQYF. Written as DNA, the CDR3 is TGTGCCAGCAGATATACCGGGACTAGTGGAGAGACCCAGTACTTC.

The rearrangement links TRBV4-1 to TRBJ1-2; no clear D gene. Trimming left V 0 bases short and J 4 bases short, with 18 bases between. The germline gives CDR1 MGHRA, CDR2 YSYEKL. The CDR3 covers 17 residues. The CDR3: CASSQEARLQRGYGYTF. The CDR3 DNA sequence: TGCGCCAGCAGCCAAGAGGCCCGCTTACAACGAGGCTATGGCTACACCTTC.

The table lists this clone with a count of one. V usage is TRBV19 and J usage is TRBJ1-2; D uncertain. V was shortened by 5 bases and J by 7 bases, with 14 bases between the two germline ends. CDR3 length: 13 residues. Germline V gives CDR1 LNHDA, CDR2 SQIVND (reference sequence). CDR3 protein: CASSLHPEGGYTF. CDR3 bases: TGTGCCAGTAGTTTACATCCTGAGGGTGGCTACACCTTC.

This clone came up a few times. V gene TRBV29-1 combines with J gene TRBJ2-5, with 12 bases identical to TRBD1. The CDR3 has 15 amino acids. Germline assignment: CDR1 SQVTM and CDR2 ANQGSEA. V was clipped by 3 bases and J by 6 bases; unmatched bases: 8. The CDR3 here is CSVEGTGGFLQTQYF. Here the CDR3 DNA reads TGCAGCGTTGAGGGGACAGGGGGCTTTCTTCAGACCCAGTACTTC.

CDR3 residues: CASSSSGLSNTEAFF. Here the CDR3 DNA reads TGTGCCAGCAGTTCCTCTGGACTGTCGAACACTGAAGCTTTCTTT. This chain uses TRBV6-6 with TRBJ1-1; the D is unclear. The CDR3 covers 15 residues. V was trimmed by 4 bases and J by 1 base, leaving 13 bases between them. In germline, CDR1 is MNHNY, CDR2 SVGAGI (reference sequence).

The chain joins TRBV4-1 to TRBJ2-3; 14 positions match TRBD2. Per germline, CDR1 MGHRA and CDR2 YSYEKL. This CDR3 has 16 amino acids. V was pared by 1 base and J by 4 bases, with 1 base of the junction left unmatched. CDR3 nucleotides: TGCGCCAGCAGCCAAGGACTAGCGGGGGGGTCAGATACGCAGTATTTT. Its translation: CASSQGLAGGSDTQYF.

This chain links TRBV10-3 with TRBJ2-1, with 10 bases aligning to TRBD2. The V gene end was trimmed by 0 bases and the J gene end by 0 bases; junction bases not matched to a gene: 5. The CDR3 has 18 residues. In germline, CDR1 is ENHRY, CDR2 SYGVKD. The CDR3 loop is CAISESGLAGVSYNEQFF. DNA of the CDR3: TGTGCCATCAGTGAGTCGGGGCTAGCGGGAGTCTCCTACAATGAGCAGTTCTTC.

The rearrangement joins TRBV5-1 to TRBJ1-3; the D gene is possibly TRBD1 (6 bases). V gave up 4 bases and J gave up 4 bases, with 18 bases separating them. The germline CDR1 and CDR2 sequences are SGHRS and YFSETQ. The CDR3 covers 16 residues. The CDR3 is CASSPGTYSAGNTIYF. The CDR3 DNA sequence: TGCGCCAGCAGCCCCGGGACATATAGTGCGGGAAACACCATATATTTT.

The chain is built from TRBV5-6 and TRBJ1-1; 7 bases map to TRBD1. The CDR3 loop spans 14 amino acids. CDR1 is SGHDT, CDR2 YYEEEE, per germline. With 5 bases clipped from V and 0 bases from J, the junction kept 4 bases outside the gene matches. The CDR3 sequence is CASRIDRVNTEAFF. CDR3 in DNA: TGTGCCAGCAGAATCGACAGGGTGAACACTGAAGCTTTCTTT.

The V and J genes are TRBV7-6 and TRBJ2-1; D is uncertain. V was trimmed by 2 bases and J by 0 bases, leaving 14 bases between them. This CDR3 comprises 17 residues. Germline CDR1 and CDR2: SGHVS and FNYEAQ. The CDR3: CASSLFTVESSYNEQFF. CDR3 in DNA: TGTGCCAGCAGCTTATTTACCGTAGAGAGCTCCTACAATGAGCAGTTCTTC.

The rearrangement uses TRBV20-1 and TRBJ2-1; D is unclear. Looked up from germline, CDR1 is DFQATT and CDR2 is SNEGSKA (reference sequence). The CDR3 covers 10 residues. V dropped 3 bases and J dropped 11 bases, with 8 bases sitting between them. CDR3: CSASLVKQFF. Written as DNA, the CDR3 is TGCAGTGCTAGTCTCGTTAAGCAGTTCTTC.